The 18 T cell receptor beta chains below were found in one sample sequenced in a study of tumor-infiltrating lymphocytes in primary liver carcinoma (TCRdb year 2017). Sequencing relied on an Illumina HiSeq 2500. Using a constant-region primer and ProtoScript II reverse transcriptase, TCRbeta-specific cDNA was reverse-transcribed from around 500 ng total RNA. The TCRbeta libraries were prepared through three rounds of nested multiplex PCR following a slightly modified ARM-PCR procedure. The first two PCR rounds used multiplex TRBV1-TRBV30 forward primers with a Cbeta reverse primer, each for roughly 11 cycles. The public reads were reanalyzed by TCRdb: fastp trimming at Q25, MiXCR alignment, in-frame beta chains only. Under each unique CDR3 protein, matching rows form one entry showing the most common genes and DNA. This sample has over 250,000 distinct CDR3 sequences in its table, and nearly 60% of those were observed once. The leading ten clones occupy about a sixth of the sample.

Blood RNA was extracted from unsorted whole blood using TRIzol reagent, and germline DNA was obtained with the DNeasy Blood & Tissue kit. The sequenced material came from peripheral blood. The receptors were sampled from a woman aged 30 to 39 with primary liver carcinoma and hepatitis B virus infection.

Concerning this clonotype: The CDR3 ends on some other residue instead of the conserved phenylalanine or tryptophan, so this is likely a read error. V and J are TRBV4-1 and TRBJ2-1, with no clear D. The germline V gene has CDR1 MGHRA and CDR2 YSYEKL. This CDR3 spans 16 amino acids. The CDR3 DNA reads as TGTGCCAGCAGCCAAGCTAGGTTAGTCTCCTACAATGAGCAGTTCTCC. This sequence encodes CASSQARLVSYNEQFS.

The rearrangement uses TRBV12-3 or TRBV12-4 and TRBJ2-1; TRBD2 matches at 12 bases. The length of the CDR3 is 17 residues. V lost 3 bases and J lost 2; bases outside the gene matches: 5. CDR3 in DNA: TGTGCCAGCAGTTTTACCAGGACTAGCGGGACCTACAATGAGCAGTTCTTC. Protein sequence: CASSFTRTSGTYNEQFF.

The CDR3 spells CSVRQGAFYEQYF. The CDR3 DNA reads TGCAGCGTAAGACAGGGGGCATTTTACGAGCAGTACTTC. The rearrangement uses TRBV29-1 and TRBJ2-7; 10 bases align to TRBD1. CDR3 size: 13 residues. Germline V gene lookup returns CDR1 SQVTM and CDR2 ANQGSEA. With V trimmed by 6 bases and J by 4 bases, 6 bases remained unmatched.

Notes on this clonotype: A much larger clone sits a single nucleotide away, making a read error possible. The CDR3 here is CSALGVGDSGSYDEQYF. The CDR3 bases are TGCAGCGCCTTAGGGGTAGGGGACAGCGGGAGTTATGACGAGCAGTACTTC. V usage is TRBV29-1 and J usage is TRBJ2-7, with D tentatively TRBD2 (8 bases). The germline CDR1 and CDR2 sequences are SQVTM and ANQGSEA. The V end was cut by 7 bases, the J end by 5 bases, with 30 bases between. The CDR3 is made up of 17 amino acids.

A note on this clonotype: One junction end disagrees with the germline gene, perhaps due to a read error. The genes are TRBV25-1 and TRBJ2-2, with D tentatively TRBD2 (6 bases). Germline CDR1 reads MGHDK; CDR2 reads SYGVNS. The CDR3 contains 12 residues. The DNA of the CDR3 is TGTGCCAGCAGTTTGAGCACCGGGGGGCTGTTTTTT. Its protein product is CASSLSTGGLFF.

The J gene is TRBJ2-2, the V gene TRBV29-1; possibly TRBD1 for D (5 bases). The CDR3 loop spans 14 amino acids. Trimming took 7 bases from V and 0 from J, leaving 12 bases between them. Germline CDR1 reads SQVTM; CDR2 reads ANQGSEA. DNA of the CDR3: TGCAGCGCCACCTGGGGCACGAACACCGGGGAGCTGTTTTTT. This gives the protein CSATWGTNTGELFF.

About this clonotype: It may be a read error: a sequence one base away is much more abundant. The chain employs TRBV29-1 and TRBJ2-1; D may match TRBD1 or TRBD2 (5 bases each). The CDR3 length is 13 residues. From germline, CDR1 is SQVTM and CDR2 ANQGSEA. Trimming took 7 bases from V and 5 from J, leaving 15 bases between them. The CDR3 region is CSAKGRGHNEQFF. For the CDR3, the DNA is TGCAGCGCAAAGGGACGGGGCCACAATGAGCAGTTCTTC.

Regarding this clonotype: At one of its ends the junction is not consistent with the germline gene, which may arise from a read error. The DNA for the CDR3 is TGTGTCAGCAGACCCGTAGCGGAAGGATACGAGCAGTACTTC. Residues: CVSRPVAEGYEQYF. This rearrangement joins TRBV4-2 to TRBJ2-7; perhaps TRBD2 as D (6 bases). Per the germline V gene, CDR1 is LGHNA and CDR2 is YNFKEQ. The CDR3 is made up of 14 amino acids.

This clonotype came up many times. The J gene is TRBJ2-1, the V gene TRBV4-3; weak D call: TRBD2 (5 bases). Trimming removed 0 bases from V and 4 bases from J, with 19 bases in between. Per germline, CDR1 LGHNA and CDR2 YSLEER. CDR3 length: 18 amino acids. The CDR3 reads CASSQDPPGTTFYNEQFF. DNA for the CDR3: TGCGCCAGCAGCCAAGATCCCCCGGGAACCACGTTTTACAATGAGCAGTTCTTC.

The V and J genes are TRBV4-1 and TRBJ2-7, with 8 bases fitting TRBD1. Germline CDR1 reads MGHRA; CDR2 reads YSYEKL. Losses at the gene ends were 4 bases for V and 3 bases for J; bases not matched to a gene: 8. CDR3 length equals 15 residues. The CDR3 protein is CASSPDRGPLYEQYF. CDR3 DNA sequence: TGCGCCAGCAGCCCCGACAGGGGTCCCCTCTACGAGCAGTACTTC.

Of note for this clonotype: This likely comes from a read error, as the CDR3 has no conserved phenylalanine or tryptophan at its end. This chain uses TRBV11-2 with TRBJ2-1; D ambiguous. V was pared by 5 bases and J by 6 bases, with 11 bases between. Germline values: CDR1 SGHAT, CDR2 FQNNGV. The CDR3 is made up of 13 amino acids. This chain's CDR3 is CASSGPLVNEQFL. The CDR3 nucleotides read TGTGCCAGCAGCGGTCCTCTGGTCAATGAGCAGTTCCTC.

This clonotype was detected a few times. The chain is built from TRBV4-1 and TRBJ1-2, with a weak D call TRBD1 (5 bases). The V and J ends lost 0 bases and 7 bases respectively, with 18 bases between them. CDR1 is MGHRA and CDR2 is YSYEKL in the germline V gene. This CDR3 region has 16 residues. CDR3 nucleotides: TGCGCCAGCAGCCAAGATCAGATGGGACGTACGAGTGGCTACACCTTC. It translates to CASSQDQMGRTSGYTF.

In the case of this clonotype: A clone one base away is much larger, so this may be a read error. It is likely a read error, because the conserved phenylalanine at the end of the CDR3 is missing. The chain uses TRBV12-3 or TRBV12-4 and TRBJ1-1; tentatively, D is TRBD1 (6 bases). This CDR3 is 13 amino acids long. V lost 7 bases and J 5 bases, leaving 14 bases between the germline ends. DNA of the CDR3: TGTGCCAGCATGAAGGGGGGAAGAACTGAAGCTTTCCTT. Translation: CASMKGGRTEAFL.

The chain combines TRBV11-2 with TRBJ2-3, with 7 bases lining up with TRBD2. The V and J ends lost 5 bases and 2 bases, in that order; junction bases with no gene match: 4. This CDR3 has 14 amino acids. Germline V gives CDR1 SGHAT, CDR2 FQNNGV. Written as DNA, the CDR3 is TGTGCCAGCAGCACAAGCGGGGACACAGATACGCAGTATTTT. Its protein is CASSTSGDTDTQYF.

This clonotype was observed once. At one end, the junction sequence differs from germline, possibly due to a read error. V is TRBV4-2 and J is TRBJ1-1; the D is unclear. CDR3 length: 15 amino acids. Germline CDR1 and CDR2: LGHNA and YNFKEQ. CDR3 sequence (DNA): TGTGCCAGCAGCCCCAAGGTCGGGCCTTGTACTGTAGCTTTCTTT. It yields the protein CASSPKVGPCTVAFF.

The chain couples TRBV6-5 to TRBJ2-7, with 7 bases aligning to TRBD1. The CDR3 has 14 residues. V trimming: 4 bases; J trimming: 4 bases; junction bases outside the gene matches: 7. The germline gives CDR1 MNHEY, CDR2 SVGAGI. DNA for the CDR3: TGTGCCAGCAGTTCTAGACAGGGCAGATACGAGCAGTACTTC. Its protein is CASSSRQGRYEQYF.

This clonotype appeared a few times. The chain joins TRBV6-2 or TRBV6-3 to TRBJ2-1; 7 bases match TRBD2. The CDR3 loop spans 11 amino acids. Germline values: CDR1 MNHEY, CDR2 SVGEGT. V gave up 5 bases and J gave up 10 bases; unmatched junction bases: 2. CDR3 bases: TGTGCCAGCAGTCACGGGGGGGAGCAGTTCTTC. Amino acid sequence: CASSHGGEQFF.

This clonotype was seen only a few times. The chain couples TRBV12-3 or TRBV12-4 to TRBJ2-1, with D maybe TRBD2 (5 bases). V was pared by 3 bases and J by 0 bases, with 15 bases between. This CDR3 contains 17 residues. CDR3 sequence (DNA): TGTGCCAGCAGTTTTATAGGACTGGGAAGCTCCTACAATGAGCAGTTCTTC. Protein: CASSFIGLGSSYNEQFF.